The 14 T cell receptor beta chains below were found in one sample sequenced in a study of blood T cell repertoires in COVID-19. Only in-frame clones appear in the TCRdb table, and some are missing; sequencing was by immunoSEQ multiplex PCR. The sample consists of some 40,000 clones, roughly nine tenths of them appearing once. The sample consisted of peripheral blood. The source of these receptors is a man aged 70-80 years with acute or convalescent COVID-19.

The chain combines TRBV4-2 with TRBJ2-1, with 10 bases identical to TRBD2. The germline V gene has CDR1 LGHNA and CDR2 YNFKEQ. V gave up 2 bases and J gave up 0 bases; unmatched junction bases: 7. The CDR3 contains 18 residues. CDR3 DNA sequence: TGTGCCAGCAGCCAAAGAGGTAGCGGGAGGAGCTCCTACAATGAGCAGTTCTTC. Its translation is CASSQRGSGRSSYNEQFF.

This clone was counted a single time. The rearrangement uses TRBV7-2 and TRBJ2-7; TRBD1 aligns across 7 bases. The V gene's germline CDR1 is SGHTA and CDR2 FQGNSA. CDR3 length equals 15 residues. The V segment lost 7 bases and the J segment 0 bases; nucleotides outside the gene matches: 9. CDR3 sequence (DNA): TGTGCCAGCACCAAAGGGACAGCCAGCTCCTACGAGCAGTACTTC. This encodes CASTKGTASSYEQYF.

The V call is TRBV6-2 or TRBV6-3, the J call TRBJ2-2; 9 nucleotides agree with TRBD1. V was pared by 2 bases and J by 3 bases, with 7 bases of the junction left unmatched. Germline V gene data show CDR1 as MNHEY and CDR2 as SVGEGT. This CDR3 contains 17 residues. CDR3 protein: CASSYNPDRGDTGELFF. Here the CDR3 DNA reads TGTGCCAGCAGTTACAATCCTGACAGGGGGGACACCGGGGAGCTGTTTTTT.

The CDR3 nucleotides are TGCAGCGTTGACAGGGTTTTCACTGAAGCTTTCTTT. Encoded protein: CSVDRVFTEAFF. The gene calls are TRBV29-1 and TRBJ1-1; weak D call: TRBD1 (5 bases). The length of the CDR3 is 12 residues. Germline loops: CDR1 SQVTM, CDR2 ANQGSEA. The V and J ends lost 3 bases and 4 bases respectively, with 9 bases between them.

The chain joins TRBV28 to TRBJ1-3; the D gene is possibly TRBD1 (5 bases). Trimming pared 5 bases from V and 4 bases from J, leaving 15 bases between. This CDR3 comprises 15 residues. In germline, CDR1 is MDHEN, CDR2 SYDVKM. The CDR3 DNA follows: TGTGCCAGCAGTCCCGGGGGGGGTGGCGGAAACACCATATATTTT. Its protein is CASSPGGGGGNTIYF.

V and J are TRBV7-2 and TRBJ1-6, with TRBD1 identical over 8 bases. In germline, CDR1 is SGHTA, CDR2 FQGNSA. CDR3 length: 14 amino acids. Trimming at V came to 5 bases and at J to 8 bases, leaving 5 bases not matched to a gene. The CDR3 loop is CASSPDRVHSPLHF. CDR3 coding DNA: TGTGCCAGCAGCCCGGACAGGGTACATTCACCCCTCCACTTT.

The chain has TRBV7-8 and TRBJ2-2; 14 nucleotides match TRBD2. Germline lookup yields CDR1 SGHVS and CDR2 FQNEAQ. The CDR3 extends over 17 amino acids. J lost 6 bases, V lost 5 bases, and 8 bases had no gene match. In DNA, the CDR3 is TGTGCCAGCAGCCAAGGGGGACTAGCGGGAGTCGCCGGGGAGCTGTTTTTT. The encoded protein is CASSQGGLAGVAGELFF.

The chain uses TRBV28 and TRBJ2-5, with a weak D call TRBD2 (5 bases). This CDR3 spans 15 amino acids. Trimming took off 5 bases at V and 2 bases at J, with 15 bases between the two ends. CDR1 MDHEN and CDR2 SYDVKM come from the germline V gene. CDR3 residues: CASSPSSRGQETQYF. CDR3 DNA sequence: TGTGCCAGCAGTCCTTCGTCCCGAGGGCAAGAGACCCAGTACTTC.

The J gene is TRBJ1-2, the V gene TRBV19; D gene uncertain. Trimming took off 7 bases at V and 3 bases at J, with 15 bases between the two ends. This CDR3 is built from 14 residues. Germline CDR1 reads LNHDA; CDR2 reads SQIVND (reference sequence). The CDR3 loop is CASTPIEQHYGYTF. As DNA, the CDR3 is TGTGCCAGTACTCCCATCGAACAGCACTATGGCTACACCTTC.

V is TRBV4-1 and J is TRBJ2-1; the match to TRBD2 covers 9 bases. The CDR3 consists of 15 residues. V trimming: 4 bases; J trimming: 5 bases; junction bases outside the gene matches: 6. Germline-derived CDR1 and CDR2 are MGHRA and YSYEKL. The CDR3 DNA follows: TGCGCCAGCAGCCGACGAGTAGCGGGAGACAATGAGCAGTTCTTC. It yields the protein CASSRRVAGDNEQFF.

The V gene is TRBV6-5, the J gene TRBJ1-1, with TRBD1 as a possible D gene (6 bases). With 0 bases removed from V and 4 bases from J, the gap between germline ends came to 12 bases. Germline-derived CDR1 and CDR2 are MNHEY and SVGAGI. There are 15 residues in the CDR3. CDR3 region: CASSYSAGEGTEAFF. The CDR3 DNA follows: TGTGCCAGCAGTTACTCCGCAGGGGAAGGCACTGAAGCTTTCTTT.

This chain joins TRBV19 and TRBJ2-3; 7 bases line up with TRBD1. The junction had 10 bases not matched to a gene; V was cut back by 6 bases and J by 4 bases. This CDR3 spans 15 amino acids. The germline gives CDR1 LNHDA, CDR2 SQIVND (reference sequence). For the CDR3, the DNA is TGTGCCAGTAGAGTGGACAGGACTTTCGCAGATACGCAGTATTTT. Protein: CASRVDRTFADTQYF.

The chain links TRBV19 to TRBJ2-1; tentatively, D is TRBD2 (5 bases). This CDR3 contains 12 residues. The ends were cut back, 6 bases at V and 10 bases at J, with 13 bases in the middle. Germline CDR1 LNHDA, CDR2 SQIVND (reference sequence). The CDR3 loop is CASRPQSGEQFF. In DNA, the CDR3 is TGTGCCAGTAGACCTCAGTCGGGGGAGCAGTTCTTC.

The chain's CDR3 is CASSLLDSGRAREQFF. CDR3 bases: TGTGCCAGCAGTTTATTGGATAGCGGGAGGGCCAGAGAGCAGTTCTTC. The rearrangement joins TRBV27 to TRBJ2-1; 11 nucleotides align to TRBD2. Germline lookup yields CDR1 MNHEY and CDR2 SMNVEV (reference sequence). The CDR3 is 16 residues long. The V and J ends lost 1 base and 10 bases, in that order; junction bases with no gene match: 9.